This TCR beta chain originates from a study of monozygotic twins with inflammatory bowel disease. Germline loops: CDR1 SGHAT, CDR2 FQNNGV. This CDR3 region has 13 residues. From its re-call of the 5' RACE reads, TCRdb lists each CDR3 protein once, without DNA. The sample has over 350,000 distinct CDR3 sequences. This receptor was identified in a human donor with ulcerative colitis or Crohn's disease, or a healthy co-twin of an affected twin (not recorded which). Sequenced input: blood. This chain connects TRBV11-2 to TRBJ1-2. Here the CDR3 reads CASSLDGVGGYTF. The variable domain in full, completed from reference TRBV11-2 and TRBJ1-2, reads EAGVAQSPRYKIIEKRQSVAFWCNPISGHATLYWYQQILGQGPKLLIQFQNNGVVDDSQLPKDRFSAERLKGVDSTLKIQPAKLEDSAVYLCASSLDGVGGYTFGSGTRLTVV.